This T cell receptor (beta chain) was observed in a study of Ad26.COV2.S vaccination and SARS-CoV-2 variants. General study results and limits: Analyses that measured TCR breadth and depth may have underestimated total T cell responses. Vaccinees reportedly had broad spike-specific CD8+ and CD4+ T cell responses. Vaccine and placebo recipients had comparable breadth of non-spike TCRs.

V was trimmed by 0 bases and J by 4 bases, leaving 10 bases between them. The CDR3 length is 15 residues. Germline assignment: CDR1 SGHKS and CDR2 YYEKEE (reference sequence). Libraries were prepared by immunoSEQ multiplex PCR; TCRdb keeps only in-frame clonotypes and omits some of them. The sample yields approximately 360,000 clones, 83% seen once. Treatment described: some 20 received Ad26.COV2.S at low or high dose, single or two shots; 5 received placebo; per-sample allocation not given. The investigators took samples on day 63 after the first vaccine or placebo injection. Details on this clone: Its target is unknown.

The clonotype was recovered from a person aged 18-65 years who received the Ad26.COV2.S COVID-19 vaccine or a placebo. The gene calls are TRBV5-5 and TRBJ1-4; D gene unclear. Sequenced material: peripheral blood, taken in a trial of Ad26.COV2.S vaccine versus placebo. This chain's CDR3 is CASSLGPRRNEKLFF. Here the CDR3 DNA reads TGTGCCAGCAGCTTGGGCCCGAGACGTAATGAAAAACTGTTTTTT.